The 28 T cell receptor beta chains given below trace back to one sample, sequenced in a study of STAT5B mutations in CD4+ large granular lymphocyte leukemia. Produced via immunoSEQ multiplex PCR; TCRdb's table is partial and in-frame only. This table holds roughly 48,000 clones, less than 85% found once. Sequenced material: CD4+ T cells from blood buffy coats. Receptor source: a human donor in good health.

The chain links TRBV2 to TRBJ1-4, with TRBD1 identical over 8 bases. Germline V CDR1 and CDR2: SNHLY, FYNNEI. There are 15 residues in the CDR3. V dropped 5 bases and J dropped 7; count of bases not matched to a gene: 9. The CDR3 protein is CASSYPRGPPEKLFF. Here the CDR3 DNA reads TGTGCCAGCAGTTACCCCAGGGGGCCACCTGAAAAACTGTTTTTT.

This clone has just a few counts. The chain uses TRBV6-4 and TRBJ2-3; D remains ambiguous. V was pared by 0 bases and J by 5 bases, with 6 bases between. The germline CDR1 and CDR2 sequences are MRHNA and SNTAGT. The CDR3 runs to 13 residues. The CDR3 coding sequence is TGTGCCAGCAGTGACTCATTCGGAGATACGCAGTATTTT. Encoded protein: CASSDSFGDTQYF.

CDR3: CASSAGPAGVYEQFF. DNA of the CDR3: TGTGCCAGCAGCGCCGGCCCGGCAGGGGTCTATGAGCAGTTCTTC. The chain links TRBV9 to TRBJ2-1; D possibly corresponds to TRBD1 (6 bases). V lost 3 bases, J lost 8 bases, and 18 bases lay in between. The CDR3 loop spans 15 amino acids. From germline, CDR1 is SGDLS and CDR2 YYNGEE.

The genes are TRBV10-2 and TRBJ1-5; D might be TRBD1 (6 bases). The CDR3 is 13 amino acids. Germline lookup yields CDR1 WSHSY and CDR2 SAAADI. V was shortened by 7 bases and J by 5 bases, with 12 bases between the two germline ends. CDR3 in amino acids: CASTGQRDQPQHF. As DNA, the CDR3 is TGCGCCAGCACAGGACAGAGAGATCAGCCCCAGCATTTT.

The table lists this clone with a count of one. The chain recombines TRBV13 with TRBJ1-1, with 7 bases that match TRBD1. Germline-derived CDR1 and CDR2 are PRHDT and FYEKMQ (reference sequence). V shed 5 bases and J 0 bases; nucleotides not matched to a gene: 9. This CDR3 spans 16 amino acids. The DNA for the CDR3 is TGTGCCAGCAGCCGGACAGGTTCCGCCTTGAACACTGAAGCTTTCTTT. It is translated as CASSRTGSALNTEAFF. The full variable domain, its missing parts supplied by reference TRBV13 and TRBJ1-1, is AAGVIQSPRHLIKEKRETATLKCYPIPRHDTVYWYQQGPGQDPQFLISFYEKMQSDKGSIPDRFSAQQFSDYHSELNMSSLELGDSALYFCASSRTGSALNTEAFFGQGTRLTVV.

This clone came up a few times. The J gene is TRBJ2-3, the V gene TRBV18; 9 bases are a match to TRBD1. The trim removed 7 bases at V and 3 bases at J, leaving 8 bases unmatched. The CDR3 sequence is 15 residues long. Germline V CDR1 and CDR2: KGHSH, LQKENI. DNA of the CDR3: TGTGCCAGCTGTTCCGGGACAGGGAGTACAGATACGCAGTATTTT. Residues: CASCSGTGSTDTQYF.

This chain connects TRBV18 to TRBJ2-1, with 10 bases identical to TRBD1. The ends lost 4 bases at V and 4 bases at J; junction bases unmatched: 4. The CDR3 is 15 amino acids. Germline V gives CDR1 KGHSH, CDR2 LQKENI. Here the CDR3 DNA reads TGTGCCAGCTCACGGGGGACAGGGGATTACAATGAGCAGTTCTTC. Translation gives CASSRGTGDYNEQFF.

This clone showed up just a few times. The V gene is TRBV11-2, the J gene TRBJ1-4, with D unclear. The germline CDR1 and CDR2 sequences are SGHAT and FQNNGV. The germline V and J ends were trimmed by 4 bases and 8 bases, with 14 bases remaining between them. This CDR3 spans 14 amino acids. The CDR3 here is CASSWRGNGEKLFF. The CDR3 bases are TGTGCCAGCAGCTGGAGAGGTAACGGGGAAAAACTGTTTTTT.

The rearrangement joins TRBV5-1 to TRBJ2-7, with 12 bases lining up with TRBD2. V lost 0 bases and J lost 4; bases outside the gene matches: 5. Germline V gene sequence: CDR1 SGHRS, CDR2 YFSETQ. This CDR3 comprises 16 residues. The CDR3: CASSLGLAGGEYEQYF. The CDR3 bases are TGCGCCAGCAGCTTGGGGCTAGCGGGGGGGGAATACGAGCAGTACTTC.

For the CDR3, the DNA is TGTGCCAGCAGCTTAGTTATAGGGGGTACAGATACGCAGTATTTT. Translation gives CASSLVIGGTDTQYF. The chain combines TRBV7-2 with TRBJ2-3; perhaps TRBD1 as D (6 bases). The CDR3 contains 15 residues. CDR1 SGHTA and CDR2 FQGNSA come from the germline V gene. V lost 1 base, J lost 3 bases, and 11 bases lay in between.

This clone appeared a single time. This CDR3 is CASSMRGNQPQHF. The DNA of the CDR3 is TGTGCCAGCAGTATGAGGGGGAATCAGCCCCAGCATTTT. The V and J genes are TRBV6-1 and TRBJ1-5; TRBD1 might be the D (6 bases). Deletions cut 5 bases from V and 4 bases from J, with 9 bases between. CDR3 length equals 13 residues. CDR1 is MNHNS and CDR2 is SASEGT in the germline V gene.

The V gene is TRBV7-8, the J gene TRBJ1-5; TRBD1 matches at 7 bases. There are 15 residues in the CDR3. V lost 5 bases to trimming and J lost 5 bases; unmatched junction nucleotides: 9. Germline-derived CDR1 and CDR2 are SGHVS and FQNEAQ. CDR3 sequence: CASSAGQASYQPQHF. In DNA, the CDR3 is TGTGCCAGCAGCGCCGGACAGGCTTCCTATCAGCCCCAGCATTTT.

This clone was observed a few times. The chain is built from TRBV9 and TRBJ1-2; 7 bases align to TRBD1. This CDR3 contains 15 residues. J was trimmed by 0 bases and V by 4 bases; bases with no gene match: 6. Per germline, CDR1 SGDLS and CDR2 YYNGEE. CDR3 nucleotide sequence: TGTGCCAGCAGCCCATACGGGACAGCTAACTATGGCTACACCTTC. Translating gives CASSPYGTANYGYTF.

The chain combines TRBV18 with TRBJ2-3; 11 bases are shared with TRBD2. The CDR3 sequence is 16 residues long. V lost 3 bases to trimming and J lost 1 base; unmatched junction nucleotides: 3. Germline V gene data show CDR1 as KGHSH and CDR2 as LQKENI. The CDR3 bases are TGTGCCAGCTCACCTCTAGCGGGGGGACGCACAGATACGCAGTATTTT. Encoded protein: CASSPLAGGRTDTQYF.

CDR3 coding DNA: TGTGCCAGCAGCTTACGCGGTGTTGACATTCAGTACTTC. It specifies CASSLRGVDIQYF. This chain uses TRBV7-2 with TRBJ2-4; no firm D call. CDR3 length: 13 amino acids. Germline CDR1 and CDR2: SGHTA and FQGNSA. V dropped 2 bases and J dropped 8 bases, with 10 bases sitting between them.

The chain couples TRBV6-5 to TRBJ1-1; TRBD1 is a possible D gene (5 bases). The CDR3 length is 13 residues. The V and J ends lost 3 bases and 5 bases respectively, with 10 bases between them. Germline CDR1 reads MNHEY; CDR2 reads SVGAGI. The CDR3 sequence is CASSYRGLTEAFF. The CDR3, as DNA: TGTGCCAGCAGTTATCGGGGGTTGACTGAAGCTTTCTTT.

CDR3 nucleotide sequence: TGTGCCAGCAGCCGGACAGGTGTGGAAAAACTGTTTTTT. As protein: CASSRTGVEKLFF. The chain joins TRBV25-1 to TRBJ1-4, with 7 positions matching TRBD1. The V segment lost 6 bases and the J segment 8 bases; nucleotides outside the gene matches: 6. This CDR3 spans 13 amino acids. Per the germline V gene, CDR1 is MGHDK and CDR2 is SYGVNS.

This sequence joins TRBV11-3 and TRBJ2-6; D is undetermined. This CDR3 is 14 amino acids long. V dropped 2 bases and J dropped 6 bases, with 8 bases sitting between them. Germline V CDR1 and CDR2: SGHNT, YENEEA. The CDR3 reads CASSLTGSANVLTF. The CDR3 nucleotides are TGTGCCAGCAGCTTAACGGGTTCGGCCAACGTCCTGACTTTC. The full variable domain, rest sourced from reference TRBV11-3 and TRBJ2-6, is EAGVVQSPRYKIIEKKQPVAFWCNPISGHNTLYWYLQNLGQGPELLIRYENEEAVDDSQLPKDRFSAERLKGVDSTLKIQPAELGDSAVYLCASSLTGSANVLTFGAGSRLTVL.

V usage is TRBV7-2 and J usage is TRBJ2-3; D ambiguous. Germline V gene data show CDR1 as SGHTA and CDR2 as FQGNSA. This CDR3 contains 13 residues. V was shortened by 8 bases and J by 3 bases, with 12 bases between the two germline ends. For the CDR3, the DNA is TGTGCCAGCGGACCCGGATCTACAGATACGCAGTATTTT. Amino acids: CASGPGSTDTQYF.

The rearrangement links TRBV5-1 to TRBJ2-3; D uncertain. In germline, CDR1 is SGHRS, CDR2 YFSETQ. The CDR3 is 14 amino acids. Trimming cost V 5 bases and J 0 bases, with 10 bases left between them. The CDR3 loop is CASREFSSTDTQYF. The DNA for the CDR3 is TGCGCCAGCAGAGAGTTCTCTAGCACAGATACGCAGTATTTT.

This chain uses TRBV7-9 with TRBJ2-3; D unresolved. V lost 7 bases to trimming and J lost 2 bases, with 1 base between them. The germline gives CDR1 SEHNR, CDR2 FQNEAQ (reference sequence). This CDR3 is 10 amino acids long. DNA for the CDR3: TGTGCCAGCAACACAGATACGCAGTATTTT. Its translation is CASNTDTQYF.

This clone was seen once. This chain joins TRBV6-6 and TRBJ1-6; D perhaps matches TRBD1 (6 bases). V gave up 4 bases and J gave up 9 bases, with 19 bases separating them. Looked up from germline, CDR1 is MNHNY and CDR2 is SVGAGI (reference sequence). CDR3 length: 16 amino acids. CDR3 in amino acids: CASSSTGGPSSSPLHF. The CDR3 DNA is TGTGCCAGCAGTTCAACCGGGGGCCCATCAAGTTCACCCCTCCACTTT.

The genes are TRBV7-2 and TRBJ2-7, with TRBD2 matching over 7 bases. CDR3 length equals 14 residues. CDR1 and CDR2 from the germline V gene are SGHTA and FQGNSA. Trimming at V came to 2 bases and at J to 5 bases, leaving 6 bases not matched to a gene. CDR3 in DNA: TGTGCCAGCAGCTTACGGGGGGACTCGGACGAGCAGTACTTC. It encodes CASSLRGDSDEQYF.

The rearrangement links TRBV6-6 to TRBJ2-6; D is possibly TRBD1 (5 bases). Germline CDR1 MNHNY, CDR2 SVGAGI (reference sequence). V shed 6 bases and J shed 4 bases, with 13 bases lying between them. The CDR3 is 15 amino acids. The CDR3 DNA reads TGTGCCAGCAGACCTAGGGGTTACGGGGCCAACGTCCTGACTTTC. This sequence encodes CASRPRGYGANVLTF.

The rearrangement joins TRBV6-5 to TRBJ2-2, with D possibly TRBD1 on 7 matching bases. This CDR3 has 15 amino acids. Trimming left V 5 bases short and J 3 bases short, with 13 bases between. Germline V gene data show CDR1 as MNHEY and CDR2 as SVGAGI. The CDR3 DNA reads as TGTGCCAGCAGTCAGGAGGGGGCGGACACCGGGGAGCTGTTTTTT. Translating gives CASSQEGADTGELFF.

The V and J genes are TRBV5-1 and TRBJ2-3; D possibly corresponds to TRBD2 (6 bases). The CDR3 consists of 15 residues. Germline V gives CDR1 SGHRS, CDR2 YFSETQ. V was clipped by 4 bases and J by 6 bases, with 18 bases between them. CDR3 in amino acids: CASSHAGKEADTQYF. In nucleotides, the CDR3 is TGCGCCAGCAGCCATGCGGGGAAGGAGGCGGATACGCAGTATTTT.

The chain combines TRBV5-4 with TRBJ2-7; TRBD2 matches 8 bases. The CDR3 sequence is 17 residues long. V was clipped by 0 bases and J by 0 bases; unmatched bases: 8. Germline CDR1 and CDR2: SGHNT and YYREEE (reference sequence). The CDR3 protein is CASSLALAGTSSYEQYF. Here the CDR3 DNA reads TGTGCCAGCAGCTTGGCCTTAGCGGGGACCAGCTCCTACGAGCAGTACTTC.

The genes are TRBV10-3 and TRBJ2-5; 8 bases align to TRBD2. This CDR3 region has 15 residues. From germline, CDR1 is ENHRY and CDR2 SYGVKD. V lost 4 bases to trimming and J lost 5 bases; unmatched junction nucleotides: 9. CDR3 in amino acids: CAISAERGLGETQYF. CDR3 DNA sequence: TGTGCCATCAGTGCCGAGCGGGGGTTGGGGGAGACCCAGTACTTC.